This entry is about one TCR beta chain. Sequencing of TCR beta was performed on blood CD8+ and CD4+ T cells. The healthy controls were matched to patients by age and sex. Trimming cost V 0 bases and J 2 bases, with 12 bases left between them. The V gene's germline CDR1 is SGHTS and CDR2 YDEGEE. This CDR3 is built from 17 residues. The data were obtained in a study of CD8 T cells in Susac syndrome. A quantity of about 0.45 to 1 ug RNA underwent reverse transcription using random hexamers. Across 54 Vbeta and 13 Jbeta, TCR beta CDR3 was amplified with immunoSEQ multiplex PCR. TCRdb used MiXCR to reprocess the immunoSEQ multiplex PCR reads, holding one entry per CDR3 protein. The sample shows about 69,000 distinct CDR3 sequences, around 93% of them seen only once.

The chain is built from TRBV5-8 and TRBJ2-6, with unresolved D. Sequenced material: CD8+ T cells from PBMCs. This clonotype originated in a human donor in good health. The CDR3 DNA sequence: TGTGCCAGCAGCTTGGGCGTTTCTGGAGCTGGGGCCAACGTCCTGACTTTC. Translation gives CASSLGVSGAGANVLTF.